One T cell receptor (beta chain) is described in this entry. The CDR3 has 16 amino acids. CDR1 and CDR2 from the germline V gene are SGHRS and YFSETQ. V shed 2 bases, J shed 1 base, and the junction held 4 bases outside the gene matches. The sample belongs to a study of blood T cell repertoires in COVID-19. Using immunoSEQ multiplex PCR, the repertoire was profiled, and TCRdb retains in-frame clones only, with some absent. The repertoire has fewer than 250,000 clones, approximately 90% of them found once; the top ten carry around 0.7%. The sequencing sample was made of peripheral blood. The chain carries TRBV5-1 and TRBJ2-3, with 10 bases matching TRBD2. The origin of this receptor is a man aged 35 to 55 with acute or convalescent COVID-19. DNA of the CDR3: TGCGCCAGCAGCTTCGGGAGCGGGGGGGGCACAGATACGCAGTATTTT. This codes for CASSFGSGGGTDTQYF.